A single sample gave rise to the 20 T cell receptor beta chains below, sequenced in a study of blood T cell repertoires in COVID-19. Profiled with immunoSEQ multiplex PCR; TCRdb holds only in-frame clones, not every one. The table records 140,000 or so clones, 70% to 90% of them present only once. Sequencing was performed on peripheral blood. All receptors derive from a woman older than 75 with acute or convalescent COVID-19.

The chain combines TRBV5-4 with TRBJ1-1, with a possible D match to TRBD1 (5 bases). The germline gives CDR1 SGHNT, CDR2 YYREEE (reference sequence). Deletions cut 0 bases from V and 5 bases from J, with 14 bases between. The CDR3 sequence is 15 residues long. The CDR3 reads CASSLVTAGGTEAFF. In DNA form, the CDR3 reads TGTGCCAGCAGCTTGGTGACAGCGGGCGGGACTGAAGCTTTCTTT.

This chain connects TRBV11-2 to TRBJ2-1; the D is unclear. Germline assignment: CDR1 SGHAT and CDR2 FQNNGV. The CDR3 has 14 residues. V lost 3 bases, J lost 7 bases, and 13 bases lay in between. CDR3 DNA: TGTGCCAGCAGCTTGAAACTCCTTCGGAATGAGCAGTTCTTC. Its protein product is CASSLKLLRNEQFF.

This chain uses TRBV5-1 with TRBJ1-4, with 10 nucleotides matching TRBD1. V shed 0 bases, J shed 6 bases, and the junction held 2 bases outside the gene matches. The germline CDR1 and CDR2 sequences are SGHRS and YFSETQ. The CDR3 is 15 residues long. CDR3 region: CASSLEGTGDEKLFF. In DNA, the CDR3 is TGCGCCAGCAGCTTGGAAGGGACAGGGGATGAAAAACTGTTTTTT.

The chain recombines TRBV5-1 with TRBJ1-1; TRBD1 aligns across 8 bases. Germline lookup yields CDR1 SGHRS and CDR2 YFSETQ. This CDR3 has 15 residues. V trimming: 3 bases; J trimming: 0 bases; junction bases outside the gene matches: 4. The chain's CDR3 is CASSWGQAMNTEAFF. The CDR3 DNA follows: TGCGCCAGCAGCTGGGGACAGGCCATGAACACTGAAGCTTTCTTT.

This clone was seen only once. The chain uses TRBV27 and TRBJ1-5, with a tentative D call TRBD1 (5 bases). The ends were cut back, 5 bases at V and 6 bases at J, with 11 bases in the middle. Germline CDR1 is MNHEY and CDR2 is SMNVEV (reference sequence). The CDR3 runs to 13 residues. CDR3: CASSPPGGQPQHF. CDR3 nucleotides: TGTGCCAGCAGTCCGCCGGGGGGTCAGCCCCAGCATTTT.

This clone was counted a few times. The chain couples TRBV2 to TRBJ1-2; 10 bases match TRBD1. The trim removed 3 bases at V and 5 bases at J, leaving 3 bases unmatched. CDR3 length: 14 amino acids. From germline, CDR1 is SNHLY and CDR2 FYNNEI. In DNA, the CDR3 is TGTGCCAGCAGTGATGGGACAGGGGTTTATGGCTACACCTTC. Protein sequence: CASSDGTGVYGYTF.

The genes are TRBV30 and TRBJ1-2; D is possibly TRBD1 (6 bases). The CDR3 is 11 residues long. V gave up 0 bases and J gave up 10 bases, with 9 bases separating them. Germline CDR1 GTSNPN, CDR2 SVGIG (reference sequence). This CDR3 reads CAWSVGGDYTF. CDR3 in DNA: TGTGCCTGGAGTGTAGGGGGGGACTACACCTTC.

V is TRBV5-4 and J is TRBJ1-2; 7 bases fit TRBD1. Germline assignment: CDR1 SGHNT and CDR2 YYREEE (reference sequence). With 3 bases clipped from V and 4 bases from J, the junction kept 6 bases outside the gene matches. There are 14 residues in the CDR3. In DNA form, the CDR3 reads TGTGCCAGCAGCTCCCGGGACAGACTCTATGGCTACACCTTC. Residues: CASSSRDRLYGYTF.

V is TRBV5-4 and J is TRBJ2-5; D may be TRBD1 (6 bases). This CDR3 spans 14 amino acids. V shed 6 bases and J shed 1 base, with 13 bases lying between them. Germline-derived CDR1 and CDR2 are SGHNT and YYREEE (reference sequence). Here the CDR3 reads CASTLDRFQETQYF. CDR3 DNA: TGTGCCAGCACCCTAGACAGGTTCCAAGAGACCCAGTACTTC.

The rearrangement uses TRBV5-5 and TRBJ1-1; 7 bases line up with TRBD1. CDR1 and CDR2 from the germline V gene are SGHKS and YYEKEE (reference sequence). J gave up 10 bases and V 0 bases, and 6 bases lay outside the gene matches. CDR3 size: 13 residues. The DNA of the CDR3 is TGTGCCAGCAGCTTGGCCGGGACAGATGCAGCTTTCTTT. This sequence encodes CASSLAGTDAAFF. The variable domain in full, with the rest retrieved from reference TRBV5-5 and TRBJ1-1, is DAGVTQSPTHLIKTRGQQVTLRCSPISGHKSVSWYQQVLGQGPQFIFQYYEKEERGRGNFPDRFSARQFPNYSSELNVNALLLGDSALYLCASSLAGTDAAFFGQGTRLTVV.

This clone was seen only once. The rearrangement links TRBV11-2 to TRBJ2-5; D is possibly TRBD1 (6 bases). V was shortened by 1 base and J by 5 bases, with 8 bases between the two germline ends. The V gene's germline CDR1 is SGHAT and CDR2 FQNNGV. This CDR3 comprises 13 residues. CDR3 bases: TGTGCCAGCAGCTTAGGACAGGAGGAGACCCAGTACTTC. This gives the protein CASSLGQEETQYF.

This chain links TRBV5-6 with TRBJ2-3; D perhaps matches TRBD1 (5 bases). The length of the CDR3 is 14 residues. V was pared by 0 bases and J by 4 bases, with 9 bases between. The V gene's germline CDR1 is SGHDT and CDR2 YYEEEE. Here the CDR3 reads CASSLAGIPDTQYF. The CDR3 DNA is TGTGCCAGCAGCTTGGCAGGGATCCCAGATACGCAGTATTTT.

This rearrangement joins TRBV5-1 to TRBJ2-5; 10 nucleotides agree with TRBD2. The length of the CDR3 is 15 residues. V shed 0 bases, J shed 4 bases, and the junction held 3 bases outside the gene matches. Germline lookup yields CDR1 SGHRS and CDR2 YFSETQ. The CDR3 bases are TGCGCCAGCAGCTTGGTGGCTAGCGGGGGAGAGACCCAGTACTTC. It translates to CASSLVASGGETQYF. Drawing the rest from reference TRBV5-1 and TRBJ2-5, the complete variable domain is KAGVTQTPRYLIKTRGQQVTLSCSPISGHRSVSWYQQTPGQGLQFLFEYFSETQRNKGNFPGRFSGRQFSNSRSEMNVSTLELGDSALYLCASSLVASGGETQYFGPGTRLLVL.

The V call is TRBV4-1, the J call TRBJ2-7; 10 bases align to TRBD2. V was clipped by 0 bases and J by 4 bases; unmatched bases: 6. The V gene's germline CDR1 is MGHRA and CDR2 YSYEKL. This CDR3 spans 16 amino acids. The CDR3 bases are TGCGCCAGCAGCCAAGACCTGGGACTAGCGTCATACGAGCAGTACTTC. Its protein is CASSQDLGLASYEQYF.

The chain carries TRBV6-1 and TRBJ1-6, with 7 bases fitting TRBD1. J gave up 9 bases and V 3 bases, and 8 bases lay outside the gene matches. This CDR3 has 15 amino acids. The germline gives CDR1 MNHNS, CDR2 SASEGT. CDR3 in amino acids: CASSDNRGRSSPLHF. The CDR3 DNA is TGTGCCAGCAGTGATAACAGGGGAAGGAGTTCACCCCTCCACTTT.

V is TRBV29-1 and J is TRBJ1-1; 7 bases align to TRBD1. CDR3 length: 12 amino acids. Trimming removed 6 bases from V and 5 bases from J; junction bases left unmatched: 6. Germline V lookup: CDR1 SQVTM, CDR2 ANQGSEA. The CDR3 protein is CSVHRGRTEAFF. Written as DNA, the CDR3 is TGCAGCGTCCACAGGGGAAGGACTGAAGCTTTCTTT. The full variable domain, rest sourced from reference TRBV29-1 and TRBJ1-1, is SAVISQKPSRDICQRGTSLTIQCQVDSQVTMMFWYRQQPGQSLTLIATANQGSEATYESGFVIDKFPISRPNLTFSTLTVSNMSPEDSSIYLCSVHRGRTEAFFGQGTRLTVV.

This chain connects TRBV4-1 to TRBJ1-4, with D possibly matching TRBD1 (5 bases). The ends were cut back, 4 bases at V and 4 bases at J, with 16 bases in the middle. Germline-derived CDR1 and CDR2 are MGHRA and YSYEKL. The CDR3 is 16 residues long. The CDR3 region is CASSPFGGAFNEKLFF. CDR3 coding DNA: TGCGCCAGCAGCCCCTTTGGAGGGGCCTTTAATGAAAAACTGTTTTTT.

This chain uses TRBV30 with TRBJ2-1, with 13 nucleotides matching TRBD2. The V and J ends lost 8 bases and 9 bases, in that order; junction bases with no gene match: 7. There are 13 residues in the CDR3. CDR1 is GTSNPN and CDR2 is SVGIG in the germline V gene (reference sequence). The CDR3 sequence: CAQGTSGDGEQFF. The CDR3 nucleotides are TGTGCCCAGGGGACTAGCGGGGATGGTGAGCAGTTCTTC.

The gene calls are TRBV5-1 and TRBJ1-1; perhaps TRBD1 as D (5 bases). Per germline, CDR1 SGHRS and CDR2 YFSETQ. Trimming took off 1 base at V and 7 bases at J, with 14 bases between the two ends. CDR3 length: 14 residues. The CDR3 DNA follows: TGCGCCAGCAGCTTGAGAGTCGCGACAGATGAAGCTTTCTTT. Protein: CASSLRVATDEAFF.

This clone showed up just once. The V call is TRBV27, the J call TRBJ1-1; TRBD1 matches 9 bases. The CDR3 contains 15 residues. The junction had 7 bases not matched to a gene; V was cut back by 7 bases and J by 1 base. The germline V gene has CDR1 MNHEY and CDR2 SMNVEV (reference sequence). CDR3: CASITLTGGNTEAFF. The CDR3 bases are TGTGCCAGCATAACTCTGACAGGGGGGAACACTGAAGCTTTCTTT.